This T cell receptor (beta chain) comes out of a study of identifying expanded T cells in peripheral blood. This table comes from immunoSEQ multiplex PCR, and its TCRdb copy is limited to in-frame clones, with some not included. The sample holds around 70,000 clones, around 90% seen once. Broader study findings: Clone count variance between approximately two-week samples rose with total template count. Differentially abundant clones: about 1.1 between replicates, approximately 16 at around 2 weeks, roughly 18 at four.

Germline V gene data show CDR1 as SGHNT and CDR2 as YYREEE (reference sequence). This CDR3 region has 18 residues. V was pared by 5 bases and J by 2 bases, with 16 bases of the junction left unmatched. As regards this clone: Its antigen is currently unknown.

This sequence joins TRBV5-4 and TRBJ2-3; 8 positions agree with TRBD2. The sequenced sample was blood. The source of this sequence is a person aged 18-70 years in good health. CDR3 DNA sequence: TGTGCCAGCAGTCCAGGCCTAAGCGGGAGCGTCCCCACAGATACGCAGTATTTT. This gives the protein CASSPGLSGSVPTDTQYF.